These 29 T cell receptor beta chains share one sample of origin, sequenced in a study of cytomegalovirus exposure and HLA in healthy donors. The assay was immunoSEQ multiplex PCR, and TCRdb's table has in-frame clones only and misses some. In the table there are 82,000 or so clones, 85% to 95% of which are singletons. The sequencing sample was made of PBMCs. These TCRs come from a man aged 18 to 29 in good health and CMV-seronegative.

The DNA of the CDR3 is TGTGCCAGCAGCTTAGACGGACAGGGCGGCTATGGCTACACCTTC. This translates into CASSLDGQGGYGYTF. V gene TRBV7-3 combines with J gene TRBJ1-2; 8 nucleotides match TRBD1. CDR1 is SGHTA, CDR2 FQGTGA, per germline. J lost 4 bases, V lost 2 bases, and 6 bases had no gene match. This CDR3 region has 15 residues.

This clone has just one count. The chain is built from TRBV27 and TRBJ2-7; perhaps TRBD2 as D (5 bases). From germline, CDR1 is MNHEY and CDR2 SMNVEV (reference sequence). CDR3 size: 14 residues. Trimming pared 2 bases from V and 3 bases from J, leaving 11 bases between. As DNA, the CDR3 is TGTGCCAGCAGTTTAGGCGGGCGGATCTACGAGCAGTACTTC. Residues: CASSLGGRIYEQYF.

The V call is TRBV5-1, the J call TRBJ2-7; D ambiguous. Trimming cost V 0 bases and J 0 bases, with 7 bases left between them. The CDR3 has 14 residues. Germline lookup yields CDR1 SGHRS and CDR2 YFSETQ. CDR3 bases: TGCGCCAGCAGCTTGGCCGCAGGCTCCTACGAGCAGTACTTC. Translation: CASSLAAGSYEQYF.

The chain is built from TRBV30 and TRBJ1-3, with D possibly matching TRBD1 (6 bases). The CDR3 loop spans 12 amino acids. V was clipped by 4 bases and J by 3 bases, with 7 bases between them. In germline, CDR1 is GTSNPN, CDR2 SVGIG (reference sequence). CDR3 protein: CAWTGVGNTIYF. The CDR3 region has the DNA TGTGCCTGGACAGGGGTTGGAAACACCATATATTTT.

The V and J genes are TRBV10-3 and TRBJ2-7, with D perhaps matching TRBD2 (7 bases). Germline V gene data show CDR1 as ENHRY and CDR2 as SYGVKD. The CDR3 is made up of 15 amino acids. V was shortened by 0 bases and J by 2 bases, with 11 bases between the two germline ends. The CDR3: CAISESRGTTYEQYF. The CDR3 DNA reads TGTGCCATCAGTGAGTCGCGGGGGACAACCTACGAGCAGTACTTC.

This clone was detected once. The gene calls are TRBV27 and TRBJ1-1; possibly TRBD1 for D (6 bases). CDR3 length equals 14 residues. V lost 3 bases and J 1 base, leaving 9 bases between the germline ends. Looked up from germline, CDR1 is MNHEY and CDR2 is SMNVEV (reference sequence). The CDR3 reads CASSFLGGNTEAFF. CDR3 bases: TGTGCCAGCAGTTTCCTAGGGGGGAACACTGAAGCTTTCTTT.

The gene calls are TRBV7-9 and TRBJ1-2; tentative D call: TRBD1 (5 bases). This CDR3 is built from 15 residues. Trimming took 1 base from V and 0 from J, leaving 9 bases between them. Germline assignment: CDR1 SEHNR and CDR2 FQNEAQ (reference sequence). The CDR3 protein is CASSLETGANYGYTF. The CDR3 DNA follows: TGTGCCAGCAGCTTAGAAACAGGAGCTAACTATGGCTACACCTTC.

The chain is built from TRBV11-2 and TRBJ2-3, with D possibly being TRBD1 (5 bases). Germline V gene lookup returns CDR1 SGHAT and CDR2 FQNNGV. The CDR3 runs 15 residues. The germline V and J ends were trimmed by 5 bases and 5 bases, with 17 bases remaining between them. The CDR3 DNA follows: TGTGCCAGCAGCCCCCTTAGGGGCCGGAGAGATACGCAGTATTTT. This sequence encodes CASSPLRGRRDTQYF.

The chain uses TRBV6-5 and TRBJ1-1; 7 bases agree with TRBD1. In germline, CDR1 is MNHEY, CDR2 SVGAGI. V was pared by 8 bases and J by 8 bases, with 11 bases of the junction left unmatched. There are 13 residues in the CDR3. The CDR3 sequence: CASGGGSHAEAFF. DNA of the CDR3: TGTGCCAGCGGAGGGGGCAGCCACGCCGAAGCTTTCTTT.

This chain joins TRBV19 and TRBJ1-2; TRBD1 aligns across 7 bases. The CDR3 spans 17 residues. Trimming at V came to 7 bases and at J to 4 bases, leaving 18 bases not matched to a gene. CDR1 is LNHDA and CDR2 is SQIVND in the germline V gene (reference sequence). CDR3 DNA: TGTGCCAGTACCCATAGGGCCCGGACAGGCGATGGCTATGGCTACACCTTC. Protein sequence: CASTHRARTGDGYGYTF.

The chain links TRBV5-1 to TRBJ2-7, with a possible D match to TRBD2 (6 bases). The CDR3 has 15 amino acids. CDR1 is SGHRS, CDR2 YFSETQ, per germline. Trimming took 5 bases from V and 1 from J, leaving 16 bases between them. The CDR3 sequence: CASRTGTSVSYEQYF. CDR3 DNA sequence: TGCGCCAGCAGGACCGGGACTTCCGTTTCCTACGAGCAGTACTTC.

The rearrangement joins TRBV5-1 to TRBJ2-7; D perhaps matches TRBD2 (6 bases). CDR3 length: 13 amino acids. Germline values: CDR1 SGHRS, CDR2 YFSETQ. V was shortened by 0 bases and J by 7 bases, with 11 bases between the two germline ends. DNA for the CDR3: TGCGCCAGCAGCTTGGACGGGCGGGGTGAGCAGTACTTC. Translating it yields CASSLDGRGEQYF.

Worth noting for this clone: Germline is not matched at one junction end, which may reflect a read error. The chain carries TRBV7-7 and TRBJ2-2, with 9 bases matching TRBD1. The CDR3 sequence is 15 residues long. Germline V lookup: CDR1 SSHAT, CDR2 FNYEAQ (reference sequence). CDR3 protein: CASSLGTGYTGELFF. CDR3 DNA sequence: TGTGCTAGCAGCCTGGGGACAGGGTACACCGGGGAGCTGTTTTTT.

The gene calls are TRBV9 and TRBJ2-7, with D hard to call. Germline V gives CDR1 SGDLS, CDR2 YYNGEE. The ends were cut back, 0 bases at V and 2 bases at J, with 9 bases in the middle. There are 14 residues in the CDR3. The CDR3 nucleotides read TGTGCCAGCAGCGTAGCGCCAGGAACCTACGAGCAGTACTTC. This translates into CASSVAPGTYEQYF.

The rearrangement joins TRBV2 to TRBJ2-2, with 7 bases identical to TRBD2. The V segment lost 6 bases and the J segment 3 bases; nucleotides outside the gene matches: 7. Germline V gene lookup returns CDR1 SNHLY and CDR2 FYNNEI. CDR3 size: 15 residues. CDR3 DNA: TGTGCCAGCAGCAAACTAGCGCAACACACCGGGGAGCTGTTTTTT. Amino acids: CASSKLAQHTGELFF.

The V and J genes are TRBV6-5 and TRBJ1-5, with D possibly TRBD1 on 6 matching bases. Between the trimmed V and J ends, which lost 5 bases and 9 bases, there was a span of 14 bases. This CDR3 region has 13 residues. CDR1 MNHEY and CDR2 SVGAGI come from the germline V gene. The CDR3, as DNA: TGTGCCAGCAGTCCACAGGGCTCGGGGCCCCAGCATTTT. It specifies CASSPQGSGPQHF.

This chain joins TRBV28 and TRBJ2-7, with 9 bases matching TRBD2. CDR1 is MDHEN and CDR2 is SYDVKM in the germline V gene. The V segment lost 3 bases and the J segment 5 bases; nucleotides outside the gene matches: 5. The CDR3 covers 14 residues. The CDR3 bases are TGTGCCAGCAGTTTTGGCGGGAGGGCGGACGAGCAGTACTTC. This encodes CASSFGGRADEQYF.

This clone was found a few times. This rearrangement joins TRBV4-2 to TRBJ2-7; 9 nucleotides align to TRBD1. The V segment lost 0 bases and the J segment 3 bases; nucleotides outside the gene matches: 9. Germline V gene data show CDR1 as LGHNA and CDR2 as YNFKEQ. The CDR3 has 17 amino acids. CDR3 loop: CASSQDWAGTGNYEQYF. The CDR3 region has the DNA TGTGCCAGCAGCCAAGATTGGGCCGGGACAGGGAACTACGAGCAGTACTTC.

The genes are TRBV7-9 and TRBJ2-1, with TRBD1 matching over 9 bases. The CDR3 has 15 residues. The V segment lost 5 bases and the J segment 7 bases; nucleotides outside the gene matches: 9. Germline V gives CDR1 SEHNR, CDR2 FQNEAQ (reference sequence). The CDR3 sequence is CASSPPGQGGNEQFF. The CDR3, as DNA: TGTGCCAGCAGCCCCCCGGGACAGGGTGGGAATGAGCAGTTCTTC. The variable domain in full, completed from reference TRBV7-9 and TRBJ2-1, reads DTGVSQNPRHKITKRGQNVTFRCDPISEHNRLYWYRQTLGQGPEFLTYFQNEAQLEKSRLLSDRFSAERPKGSFSTLEIQRTEQGDSAMYLCASSPPGQGGNEQFFGPGTRLTVL.

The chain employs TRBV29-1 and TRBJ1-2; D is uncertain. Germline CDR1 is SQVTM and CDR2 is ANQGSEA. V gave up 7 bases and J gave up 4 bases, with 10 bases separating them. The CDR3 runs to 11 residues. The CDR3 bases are TGCAGCGGACTTCAGAGCTATGGCTACACCTTC. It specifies CSGLQSYGYTF.

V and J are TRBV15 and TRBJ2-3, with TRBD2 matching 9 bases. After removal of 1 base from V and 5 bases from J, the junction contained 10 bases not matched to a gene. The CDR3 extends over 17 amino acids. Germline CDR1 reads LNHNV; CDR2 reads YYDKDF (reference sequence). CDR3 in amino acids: CATSRVLGGGAKDTQYF. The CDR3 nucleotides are TGTGCCACCAGCAGAGTGCTCGGCGGGGGGGCAAAAGATACGCAGTATTTT. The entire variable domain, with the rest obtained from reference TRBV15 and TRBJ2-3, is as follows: DAMVIQNPRYQVTQFGKPVTLSCSQTLNHNVMYWYQQKSSQAPKLLFHYYDKDFNNEADTPDNFQSRRPNTSFCFLDIRSPGLGDTAMYLCATSRVLGGGAKDTQYFGPGTRLTVL.

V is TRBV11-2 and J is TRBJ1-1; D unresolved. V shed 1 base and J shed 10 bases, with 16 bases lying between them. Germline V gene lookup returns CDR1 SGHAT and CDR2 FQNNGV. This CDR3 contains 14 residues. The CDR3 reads CASSLGFRGPGAFF. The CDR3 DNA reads TGTGCCAGCAGCTTAGGGTTTCGTGGGCCCGGAGCTTTCTTT.

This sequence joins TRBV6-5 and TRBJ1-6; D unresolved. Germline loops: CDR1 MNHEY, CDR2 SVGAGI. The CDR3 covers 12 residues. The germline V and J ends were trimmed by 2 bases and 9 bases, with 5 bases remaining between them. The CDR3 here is CASSYGGSPLHF. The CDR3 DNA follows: TGTGCCAGCAGTTACGGAGGTTCACCCCTCCACTTT.

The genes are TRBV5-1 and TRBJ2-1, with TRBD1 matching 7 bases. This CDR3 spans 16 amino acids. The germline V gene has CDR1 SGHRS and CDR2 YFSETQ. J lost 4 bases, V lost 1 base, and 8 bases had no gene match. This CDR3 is CASSLTTGVGYNEQFF. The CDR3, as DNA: TGCGCCAGCAGCTTGACAACAGGGGTGGGGTACAATGAGCAGTTCTTC.

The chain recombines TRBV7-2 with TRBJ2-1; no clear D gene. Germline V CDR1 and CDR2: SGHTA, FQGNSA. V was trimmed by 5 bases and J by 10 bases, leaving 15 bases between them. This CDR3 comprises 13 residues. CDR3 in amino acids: CASSLLFEAEQFF. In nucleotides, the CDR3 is TGTGCCAGCAGCCTACTATTCGAGGCGGAGCAGTTCTTC.

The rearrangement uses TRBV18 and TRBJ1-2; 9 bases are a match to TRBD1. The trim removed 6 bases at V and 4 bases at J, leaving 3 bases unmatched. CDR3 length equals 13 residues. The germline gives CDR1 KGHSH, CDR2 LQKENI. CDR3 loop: CASSPTGGYGYTF. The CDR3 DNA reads TGTGCCAGCTCGCCGACAGGGGGCTATGGCTACACCTTC.

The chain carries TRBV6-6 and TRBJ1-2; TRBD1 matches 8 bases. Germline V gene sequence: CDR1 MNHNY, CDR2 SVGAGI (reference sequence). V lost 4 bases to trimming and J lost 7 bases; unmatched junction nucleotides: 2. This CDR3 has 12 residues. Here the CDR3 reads CASSLDRAGYTF. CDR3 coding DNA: TGTGCCAGCAGTTTGGACAGGGCTGGCTACACCTTC.

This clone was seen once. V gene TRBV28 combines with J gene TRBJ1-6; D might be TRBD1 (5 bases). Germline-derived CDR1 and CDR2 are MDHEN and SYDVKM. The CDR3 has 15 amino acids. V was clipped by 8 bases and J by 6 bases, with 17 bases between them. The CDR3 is CASVSMRGSNSPLHF. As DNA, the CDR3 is TGTGCCAGCGTCTCCATGCGGGGGTCTAATTCACCCCTCCACTTT.

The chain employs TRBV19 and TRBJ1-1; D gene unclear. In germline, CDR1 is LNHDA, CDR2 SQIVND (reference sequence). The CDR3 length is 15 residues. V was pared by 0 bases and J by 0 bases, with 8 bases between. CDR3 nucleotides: TGTGCCAGTAGTATAGAGAACAGCCTGAACACTGAAGCTTTCTTT. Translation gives CASSIENSLNTEAFF.